This passage covers 3 T cell receptor beta chains from one sample sequenced in a study of T cell repertoires in cytomegalovirus infection. One entry per CDR3 protein results from TCRdb running MiXCR on the reads. The table lists roughly 920,000 distinct CDR3 sequences, about 33% of them singletons. These receptors have no known antigen. This material consisted of cultured CD8+ T cells from PBMCs, taken from culture after CMV antigen stimulation. These receptors were collected from a human donor in good health (CMV status not recorded). Some clones in this sample may be carry-over from other donors' samples.

This clonotype was counted a few times. The CDR3 region is CASSLVSLGDEQFF. The CDR3 DNA follows: TGTGCCAGCAGCTTGGTATCCTTGGGCGATGAGCAGTTCTTC. V is TRBV5-6 and J is TRBJ2-1; D is undetermined. Germline values: CDR1 SGHDT, CDR2 YYEEEE. Trimming removed 0 bases from V and 8 bases from J, with 12 bases in between. This CDR3 region has 14 residues.

This clonotype was recorded at least ten times. The chain carries TRBV12-3 or TRBV12-4 and TRBJ1-2; D not certain. The CDR3 loop spans 12 amino acids. Trimming removed 7 bases at V and 4 bases at J, with 10 bases between. In nucleotides, the CDR3 is TGTGCCAGCACCCTAGGCAGCTATGGCTACACCTTC. Amino acid sequence: CASTLGSYGYTF.

This chain uses TRBV6-5 with TRBJ1-2; no clear D. Between the trimmed V and J ends, which lost 4 bases and 7 bases, there was a span of 16 bases. The CDR3 has 14 residues. Per the germline V gene, CDR1 is MNHEY and CDR2 is SVGAGI. CDR3 bases: TGTGCCAGCAGTTCTTGGGAGACGTTTGGTGGCTACACCTTC. Translation gives CASSSWETFGGYTF.